This TCR beta chain was recorded in a study of T cells in Graves' hyperthyroidism and ophthalmopathy (dated by TCRdb to between 2018 and 2021). Looking at the study overall: Peripheral blood samples were taken at initial diagnosis, before any treatment was given. Once sampling was done, hyperthyroidism patients were given methimazole at a starting dose of 30 mg daily, whereas ophthalmopathy patients were given high-dose intravenous methylprednisolone. In roughly six Graves' hyperthyroidism patients, the study also compared T-cell repertoires from thyroid tissue with T-cell repertoires from blood. The approximately 100 discovery patients were randomly divided into training and test sets at a 7:3 ratio. A discovery cohort of 95 to 100 patients, about 40 with Graves' ophthalmopathy and approximately 57 with stable Graves' hyperthyroidism, was used to find distinguishing TCR V-J signatures. TCR Vbeta CDR3 sequencing of 135 peripheral blood samples (43 ophthalmopathy, around 80 hyperthyroidism and about 17 progressor patients) is reported in the paper. An independent validation cohort of 18 to 20 hyperthyroidism patients and about 15 patients who later progressed to ophthalmopathy tested prospective prediction of ophthalmopathy. The investigation overall reported the following: In validation, the model predicted progression to ophthalmopathy a median of 6.5 months before onset, with over 55% sensitivity and just under 75% specificity. Most expanded thyroid clonotypes (frequency above 0.001) were also detected in blood, a finding suggesting that blood repertoires may reflect thyroid immune responses. In cross-validation, a model built on a 13 V-J signature told ophthalmopathy apart from stable hyperthyroidism with just under 90% sensitivity and roughly 81% specificity, and in testing the same model reached 80%/75%. No statistical method was used to fix the sample size in advance, and group allocation was not hidden from the investigators.

Many counts were recorded for this clonotype. Its recognized antigen is unknown. Qualities for individual bases were not recorded, and no much larger clone is one base off. TCR beta CDR3 regions were amplified from RNA transcripts. The first round of RT-PCR for the TCR CDR3 was performed with the HTBI primer set and the Qiagen OneStep RT-PCR kit. Libraries were constructed in a second round of multiplex PCR, after which size selection and purification were performed. The libraries were sequenced on an Illumina HiSeq2000 using paired-end 100 bp reads. Per the source publication's procedure: SOAPnuke was used to process the raw data, removing reads that contained adapters or uncalled bases, had a mean Phred below 15, or lacked an exact match to the constant primer or identifier. COPE v1.2.5 was used to merge the high-quality paired reads, and each unique nucleotide sequence was defined as a clonotype. MiTCR v1.1 was used to align clonotypes to the IMGT TRBV, TRBD and TRBJ reference segments. Analysis was restricted to V-J combinations with a frequency above 0.0001, which covered roughly 99% of repertoires. The TCS score was defined as the ratio of F50 (clonal expansion) to E x V (chaos), calculated using BLOSUM62-based TCRdist between CDR3 peptides within each V-J. Welch's t-statistics and random forest reduced 514 V-J features to 10 to 15, which were used in a naive Bayes classifier (R e1071). The Morisita-Horn index was used to measure how similar the thyroid and blood repertoires were. Through fastp at Q25 and MiXCR, TCRdb rebuilt clones from the public reads, retaining in-frame beta chains. Rows are combined by CDR3 protein, so each entry shows the most common genes and DNA. The V and J calls and clone size come from TCRdb's table, not from the authors' own analysis. This sample lists some 800,000 distinct CDR3 sequences; approximately 40% were detected once. The ten largest clonotypes hold 7% to 10% of the sample.

Stable Graves' hyperthyroidism was defined as the absence of progression to ophthalmopathy over 18 months of follow-up. Hyperthyroidism patients were newly diagnosed, had a disease duration of under 2 months, and were aged 18 to 65 years. Any patient with an uncontrolled infection, another autoimmune disease, pregnancy or lactation was excluded. Diagnoses were based on clinical symptoms, serum thyroxine and TRAb, thyroid ultrasound and orbital computed tomography. Ficoll-Paque density gradient centrifugation was used to isolate PBMCs from under 11 ml of fresh peripheral blood. Total RNA was extracted using Trizol reagent, and RNA quality was assessed on an Agilent 2100 Bioanalyzer. The junction shows trimming of 3 bases on V and 0 bases on J, plus 8 bases between the germline ends. CDR1 and CDR2, per the germline V gene, are MGHRA and YSYEKL. The CDR3 spans 14 residues, from the cysteine through the phenylalanine. Only the CDR3 part of the read is kept: 42 bases, read in frame from the first base.

The clonotype comes from a man aged 18-30 years with Graves' hyperthyroidism. Sequenced material: blood. Recombination linked TRBV4-1 to TRBJ1-2; the D gene lacks a confident call. CDR3 region: CASSHPQSNYGYTF. Here is the DNA: TGCGCCAGCAGCCACCCACAGTCTAACTATGGCTACACCTTC.